This T cell receptor (beta chain) is from a study of metastatic and nonmetastatic thyroid tumors. Study as a whole: Thyroid patients, malignant and benign, had repertoires compared across blood and tumor or nodule tissue.

The V gene lost 6 bases and the J gene lost 0 bases, with 9 bases spanning the gap. Germline assignment: CDR1 KGHSH and CDR2 LQKENI. The CDR3 spans 13 residues. This clone was counted many times. The antigen is undetermined. Every patient underwent thyroid surgery untreated. Per the original methods: Construction of a distant-metastasis classifier for papillary thyroid cancer relied on CDR3 differences across clinicopathological groups. Via MiXCR, TCRdb re-called the PCR reads. None of the V and J calls come from the authors' own analysis; TCRdb made them. The sample includes under 95,000 clones, around 9.1% of them seen just once. Whole-study results and caveats: Reportedly, malignant thyroid tumors had significantly higher TCR beta diversity than benign nodules, in blood and tumor.

The source material was blood. The chain is built from TRBV18 and TRBJ2-7, with TRBD2 as a possible D gene (6 bases). This TCR was sampled from a female donor with papillary thyroid cancer or a benign thyroid nodule (not recorded which). Some clones in this sample may be carry-over from other donors' samples. The CDR3 loop is CASSRRGSYEQYF. The CDR3 nucleotides read TGTGCCAGCTCCCGGCGGGGCTCCTACGAGCAGTACTTC.